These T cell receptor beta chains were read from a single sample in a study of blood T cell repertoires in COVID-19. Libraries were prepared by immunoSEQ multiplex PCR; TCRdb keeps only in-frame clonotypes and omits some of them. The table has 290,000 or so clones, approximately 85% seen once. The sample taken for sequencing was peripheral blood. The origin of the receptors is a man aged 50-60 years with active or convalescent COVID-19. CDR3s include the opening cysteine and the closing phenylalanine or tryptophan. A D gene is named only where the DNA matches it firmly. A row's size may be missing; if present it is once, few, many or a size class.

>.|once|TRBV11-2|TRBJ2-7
CASSLVGGEGLEQYF
TGTGCCAGCAGCTTAGTAGGTGGAGAGGGTCTCGAGCAGTACTTC
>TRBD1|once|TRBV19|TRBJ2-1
CASSRRDRNNEQFF
TGTGCCAGTAGTAGACGGGACAGGAACAATGAGCAGTTCTTC
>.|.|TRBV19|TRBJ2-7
CAIPAQGYSYEQYF
TGTGCCATCCCGGCGCAGGGGTACTCCTACGAGCAGTACTTC
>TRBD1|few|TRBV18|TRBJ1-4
CASSPQGAIYEKLFF
TGTGCCAGCTCTCCCCAGGGGGCGATCTATGAAAAACTGTTTTTT
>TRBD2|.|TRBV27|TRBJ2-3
CASSVGLGGDTQYF
TGTGCCAGCAGTGTGGGACTAGGAGGAGATACGCAGTATTTT
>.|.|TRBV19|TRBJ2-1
CASSIHQTRKPRNEQFF
TGTGCCAGTAGTATACATCAGACAAGAAAGCCCCGGAATGAGCAGTTCTTC
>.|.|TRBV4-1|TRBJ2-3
CASSQEYGGTGGQRTDTQYF
TGCGCCAGCAGCCAAGAATATGGGGGTACGGGGGGCCAGCGCACAGATACGCAGTATTTT
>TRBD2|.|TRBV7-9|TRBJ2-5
CASSSPSGTQETQYF
TGTGCCAGCAGCTCACCTAGCGGCACCCAAGAGACCCAGTACTTC
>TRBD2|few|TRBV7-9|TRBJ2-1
CASSFGGGVINNEQFF
TGTGCCAGCAGCTTCGGGGGAGGGGTTATCAACAATGAGCAGTTCTTC
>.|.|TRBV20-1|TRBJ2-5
CSASLVGAKETQYF
TGCAGTGCTAGTCTGGTTGGAGCAAAAGAGACCCAGTACTTC
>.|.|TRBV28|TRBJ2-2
CATKTGTNTGELFF
TGTGCCACAAAGACCGGGACGAACACCGGGGAGCTGTTTTTT
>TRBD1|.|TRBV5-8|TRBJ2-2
CASSLRGPGELFF
TGTGCCAGCAGCTTAAGGGGGCCCGGGGAGCTGTTTTTT
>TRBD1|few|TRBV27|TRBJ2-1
CASSPPPGQGHYNEQFF
TGTGCCAGCAGTCCCCCTCCCGGACAGGGACACTACAATGAGCAGTTCTTC
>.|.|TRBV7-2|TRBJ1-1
CASSLVRQGFTEAFF
TGTGCCAGCAGCTTAGTACGGCAGGGGTTCACTGAAGCTTTCTTT
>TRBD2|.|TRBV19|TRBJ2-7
CASSTGLTYEQYF
TGTGCCAGTAGTACGGGACTAACCTACGAGCAGTACTTC
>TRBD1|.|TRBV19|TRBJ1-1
CASTQTGSDWVTEAFF
TGTGCCAGTACCCAGACAGGGTCGGATTGGGTTACTGAAGCTTTCTTT
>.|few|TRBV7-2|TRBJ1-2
CASSPQGYYGYTF
TGTGCCAGCAGCCCTCAGGGATACTATGGCTACACCTTC
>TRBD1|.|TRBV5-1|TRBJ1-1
CASSRGQAAEAFF
TGCGCCAGCAGCAGGGGACAGGCGGCTGAAGCTTTCTTT
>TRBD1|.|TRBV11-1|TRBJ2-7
CASSLDRASEQYF
TGTGCCAGCAGCTTGGACAGGGCAAGCGAGCAGTACTTC
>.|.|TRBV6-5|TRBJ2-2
CATRTDYTGELFF
TGTGCCACCAGGACAGACTACACCGGGGAGCTGTTTTTT
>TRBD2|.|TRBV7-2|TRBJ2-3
CASSLLAGADTQYF
TGTGCCAGCAGCCTATTAGCGGGAGCAGATACGCAGTATTTT
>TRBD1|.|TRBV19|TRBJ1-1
CASSIRTNRGSSNTEAFF
TGTGCCAGTAGTATTCGAACAAACAGGGGCAGCTCGAACACTGAAGCTTTCTTT
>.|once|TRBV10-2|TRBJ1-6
CASKDQGSPRSPLHF
TGCGCCAGCAAGGACCAGGGGTCCCCTCGCTCACCCCTCCACTTT
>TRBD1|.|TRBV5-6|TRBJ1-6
CASSFRDRNSPLHF
TGTGCCAGCAGCTTTCGGGACAGGAATTCACCCCTCCACTTT
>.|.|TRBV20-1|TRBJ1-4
CSASIPGEKLFF
TGCAGTGCTAGTATACCGGGGGAAAAACTGTTTTTT
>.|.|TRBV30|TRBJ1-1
CAWSPWRTEAFF
TGTGCCTGGAGCCCTTGGCGGACTGAAGCTTTCTTT
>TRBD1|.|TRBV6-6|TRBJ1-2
CASSPGTGGGYTF
TGTGCCAGCAGTCCCGGGACAGGGGGTGGCTACACCTTC
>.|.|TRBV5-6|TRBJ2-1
CASSYGRGYNEQFF
TGTGCCAGCAGCTACGGGCGAGGGTACAATGAGCAGTTCTTC
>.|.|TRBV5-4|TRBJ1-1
CASSLGENTEAFF
TGTGCCAGCAGCCTTGGAGAGAACACTGAAGCTTTCTTT
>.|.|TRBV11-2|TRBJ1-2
CASSLGGQYGYTF
TGTGCCAGCAGCTTAGGGGGGCAGTATGGCTACACCTTC
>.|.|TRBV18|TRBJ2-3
CASSTRQARDTDTQYF
TGTGCCAGCTCAACCCGACAGGCCAGGGACACAGATACGCAGTATTTT
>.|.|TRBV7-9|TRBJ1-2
CASSPTDGSGVNGYTF
TGTGCCAGCAGCCCGACGGACGGGAGCGGGGTTAATGGCTACACCTTC
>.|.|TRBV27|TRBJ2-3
CASSSDYDTDTQYF
TGTGCCAGCAGTTCGGACTATGACACAGATACGCAGTATTTT
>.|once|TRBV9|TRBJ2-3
CASSAAGDMELDTQYF
TGTGCCAGCAGCGCCGCGGGGGACATGGAGCTGGATACGCAGTATTTT
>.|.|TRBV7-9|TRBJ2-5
CASSRFHLNWETQYF
TGTGCCAGCAGCCGTTTCCACCTAAATTGGGAGACCCAGTACTTC
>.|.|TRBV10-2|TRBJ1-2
CASSEQGKGSGYTF
TGCGCCAGCAGTGAACAGGGAAAGGGTTCTGGCTACACCTTC
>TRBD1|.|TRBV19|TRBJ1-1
CASTLQGMNTEAFF
TGTGCCAGTACCCTACAGGGGATGAACACTGAAGCTTTCTTT
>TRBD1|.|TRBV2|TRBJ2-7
CASVNRGPFQQYF
TGTGCCAGCGTCAACAGGGGGCCCTTCCAGCAGTACTTC
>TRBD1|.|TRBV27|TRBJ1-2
CASRPRGQGGHGYTF
TGTGCCAGCAGACCCCGCGGACAAGGGGGCCATGGCTACACCTTC
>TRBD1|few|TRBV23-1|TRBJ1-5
CASSQSHRGGNQPQHF
TGCGCCAGCAGTCAATCGCACAGGGGGGGCAATCAGCCCCAGCATTTT
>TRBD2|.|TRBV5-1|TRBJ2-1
CASRGLALGNEQFF
TGCGCCAGCAGGGGACTAGCGTTGGGCAATGAGCAGTTCTTC
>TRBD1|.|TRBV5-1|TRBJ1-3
CASSPGQAHSGNTIYF
TGCGCCAGCAGCCCCGGACAGGCGCACTCTGGAAACACCATATATTTT
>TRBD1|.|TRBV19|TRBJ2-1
CASSIGAQGARDEQFF
TGTGCCAGTAGTATCGGGGCGCAGGGGGCTAGGGATGAGCAGTTCTTC
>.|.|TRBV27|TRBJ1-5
CASSLSETYSNQPQHF
TGTGCCAGCAGTTTAAGCGAGACGTATAGCAATCAGCCCCAGCATTTT
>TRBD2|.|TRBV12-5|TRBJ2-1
CASGTSGPYYEQFF
TGTGCTAGCGGGACTAGCGGACCCTACTATGAGCAGTTCTTC
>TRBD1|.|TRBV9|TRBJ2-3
CASGGQGTDTQYF
TGTGCCAGTGGGGGACAGGGAACAGATACGCAGTATTTT
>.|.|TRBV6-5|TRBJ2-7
CASSAAASSYEQYF
TGTGCCAGCAGCGCAGCGGCAAGCTCCTACGAGCAGTACTTC
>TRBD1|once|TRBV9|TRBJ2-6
CASSAFGTGGTGANVLTF
TGTGCCAGCAGCGCATTCGGGACAGGGGGCACTGGGGCCAACGTCCTGACTTTC
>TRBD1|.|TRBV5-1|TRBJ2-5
CASSSSGTGGGEVTQYF
TGCGCCAGCAGCTCCTCCGGGACAGGGGGCGGTGAGGTCACCCAGTACTTC
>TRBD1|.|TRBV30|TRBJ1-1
CALDRGLTEAFF
TGTGCCTTAGACAGGGGTCTTACTGAAGCTTTCTTT
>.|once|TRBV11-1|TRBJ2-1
CASSRRGDFSYNEQFF
TGTGCCAGCAGCCGCAGGGGAGATTTTTCCTACAATGAGCAGTTCTTC
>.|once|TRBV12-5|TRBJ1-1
CASGWSTEAFF
TGTGCTAGTGGTTGGAGCACTGAAGCTTTCTTT
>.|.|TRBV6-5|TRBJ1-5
CASSYSRADNQPQHF
TGTGCCAGCAGTTACTCGAGGGCAGACAATCAGCCCCAGCATTTT
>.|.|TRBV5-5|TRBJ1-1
CASSLATQVTTEAFF
TGTGCCAGCAGCTTGGCCACTCAGGTCACAACTGAAGCTTTCTTT
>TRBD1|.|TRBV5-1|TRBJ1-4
CASSSGQGNEKLFF
TGCGCCAGCAGCTCGGGACAGGGGAATGAAAAACTGTTTTTT
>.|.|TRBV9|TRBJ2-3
CASSAGDGDTQYF
TGTGCCAGCAGCGCAGGGGATGGGGATACGCAGTATTTT
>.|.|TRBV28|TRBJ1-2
CASSLFARELANYGYTF
TGTGCCAGCAGTTTGTTCGCACGGGAGTTAGCTAACTATGGCTACACCTTC
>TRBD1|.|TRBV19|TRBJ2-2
CASKKRTGPANTGELFF
TGTGCCAGTAAGAAACGGACAGGGCCCGCGAACACCGGGGAGCTGTTTTTT
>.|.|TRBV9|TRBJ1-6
CASSPRDSYNSPLHF
TGTGCCAGCAGCCCCCGGGATTCCTATAATTCACCCCTCCACTTT
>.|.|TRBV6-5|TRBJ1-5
CASSGAGIQPQHF
TGTGCCAGCAGCGGGGCGGGGATCCAGCCCCAGCATTTT